The rows below give T cell receptor beta chains drawn from one sample of a study of blood T cells in healthy people across ages. TCRdb reanalysed the 5' RACE reads using MiXCR and keeps one entry per CDR3 protein. The sample shows 1.5 million or so distinct CDR3 sequences, about 40% of them seen only once. Sequencing input: blood. The receptor set was obtained from a woman under 30 in good health. The CDR3 runs from the conserved cysteine through the conserved F or W. The order of the fields is D gene, J gene, V gene, clone size, CDR3 protein, CDR3 DNA. D genes are given only for firm matches. A row's size may be missing; if present it is once, few, many or a size class.

. TRBJ2-7 TRBV3-1 . CASSPDFGGQYF TGTGCCAGCAGCCCCGATTTTGGGGGGCAGTACTTC
. TRBJ1-2 TRBV2 . CASRSGAGFSLGYTF TGTGCCAGCAGGTCCGGGGCGGGTTTTTCTCTTGGCTACACCTTC
. TRBJ1-1 TRBV5-5 . CASSFGFDTEAFF TGTGCCAGCAGCTTTGGGTTCGACACTGAAGCTTTCTTT
TRBD2 TRBJ2-4 TRBV11-2 . CASSPGTSGLLAKNIQYF TGTGCCAGCAGCCCCGGGACTAGCGGCCTGCTAGCCAAAAACATTCAGTACTTC
TRBD2 TRBJ2-7 TRBV9 few CASSADGGASEQYF TGTGCCAGCAGTGCCGACGGGGGGGCCTCCGAGCAGTACTTC
TRBD2 TRBJ2-3 TRBV6-5 . CASSYSRLTSGRRGGTQYF TGTGCCAGCAGTTACTCGAGATTGACTAGCGGGAGAAGGGGCGGTACGCAGTATTTT
TRBD2 TRBJ2-3 TRBV5-5 . CASRLAGESTDTQYF TGTGCCAGCAGATTGGCGGGGGAGAGCACAGATACGCAGTATTTT
TRBD1 TRBJ2-1 TRBV29-1 many CSAAGQGNNEQFF TGCAGCGCCGCGGGACAGGGAAACAATGAGCAGTTCTTC
TRBD1 TRBJ2-7 TRBV12-3/TRBV12-4 . CASSYRPGQEAYEQYF TGTGCCAGCAGTTACCGGCCGGGACAGGAGGCCTACGAGCAGTACTTC
TRBD1 TRBJ1-2 TRBV9 . CASSVQQGDYGYTF TGTGCCAGCAGCGTACAACAGGGGGACTATGGCTACACCTTC
TRBD2 TRBJ2-7 TRBV7-2 . CASSLVGGEGYEQYF TGTGCCAGCAGCTTAGTTGGGGGGGAGGGCTACGAGCAGTACTTC
. TRBJ2-1 TRBV29-1 many CSVARGSNEQFF TGCAGCGTTGCGAGAGGGAGCAATGAGCAGTTCTTC
. TRBJ2-4 TRBV3-1 . CASSQDRPGSIQYF TGTGCCAGCAGCCAAGACCGCCCAGGGAGCATTCAGTACTTC
TRBD2 TRBJ2-7 TRBV18 few CASSMRLAISYEQYF TGTGCCAGCTCAATGAGACTAGCGATCTCCTACGAGCAGTACTTC
. TRBJ2-3 TRBV7-2 . CASGRGPSTDTQYF TGTGCCAGCGGTCGGGGGCCCTCCACAGATACGCAGTATTTT
. TRBJ1-2 TRBV9 . CASSSDKGSPYTF TGTGCCAGCAGCTCAGATAAGGGAAGCCCGTACACCTTC
. TRBJ2-1 TRBV20-1 few CSPTSNNEQFF TGCAGTCCAACCTCTAACAATGAGCAGTTCTTC
. TRBJ1-2 TRBV2 few CASSEAGQGDYGYTF TGTGCCAGCAGTGAAGCAGGGCAGGGAGACTATGGCTACACCTTC
. TRBJ2-7 TRBV7-9 once CASSLGGAGAYEQYF TGTGCCAGCAGCTTAGGGGGGGCAGGGGCCTACGAGCAGTACTTC
. TRBJ1-1 TRBV5-5 . CASVGGQANTEAFF TGTGCCAGCGTAGGGGGGCAGGCGAACACTGAAGCTTTCTTT
. TRBJ2-7 TRBV10-3 . CAMGTDNYEQYF TGTGCCATGGGCACAGACAACTACGAGCAGTACTTC
. TRBJ2-3 TRBV7-2 few CASSSHIGGDNTDTQYF TGTGCCAGCAGCTCCCATATTGGCGGGGACAACACAGATACGCAGTATTTT
. TRBJ1-5 TRBV30 . CAWSGTGNQPQHF TGTGCCTGGAGTGGGACAGGCAATCAGCCCCAGCATTTT
. TRBJ1-2 TRBV12-3/TRBV12-4 . CAGTSQTQGQLYGYTF TGTGCCGGCACCTCCCAGACCCAGGGCCAGCTCTATGGCTACACCTTC
. TRBJ2-3 TRBV12-3/TRBV12-4 few CASSSRIGSTDTQYF TGTGCCAGCAGCTCCCGCATAGGGAGCACAGATACGCAGTATTTT
. TRBJ2-3 TRBV5-1 few CASSLGVRETDTQYF TGCGCCAGCAGCTTGGGGGTCCGGGAGACAGATACGCAGTATTTT
TRBD2 TRBJ2-1 TRBV10-1 . CASSESASGKRSHEQFF TGCGCCAGCAGTGAGTCGGCTAGCGGGAAAAGATCTCATGAGCAGTTCTTC
TRBD1 TRBJ1-1 TRBV29-1 . CSVTNRGTEAFF TGCAGCGTCACTAACAGGGGCACTGAAGCTTTCTTT
TRBD1 TRBJ1-2 TRBV7-2 few CASGLGDSRYGYTF TGTGCCAGCGGATTGGGGGACAGCCGCTATGGCTACACCTTC
TRBD2 TRBJ2-5 TRBV24-1 . CATSESAGAEQYF TGTGCCACCAGTGAATCAGCGGGAGCTGAGCAGTACTTC
. TRBJ1-4 TRBV7-8 . CASSFQGGKKLFF TGTGCCAGCAGCTTTCAGGGAGGTAAAAAACTGTTTTTT
TRBD1 TRBJ2-1 TRBV27 few CASSLRDRQINEQFF TGTGCCAGCAGCCTCCGGGACAGGCAAATCAATGAGCAGTTCTTC
. TRBJ2-5 TRBV20-1 few CSARESPGRETQYF TGCAGTGCTAGAGAAAGCCCAGGTCGGGAGACCCAGTACTTC
TRBD1 TRBJ2-7 TRBV5-1 few CASSHLSETGAHEQYF TGCGCCAGCAGCCATTTGTCCGAGACAGGGGCCCACGAGCAGTACTTC
TRBD2 TRBJ2-3 TRBV12-3/TRBV12-4 . CASSAVAGPTDTQYF TGTGCCAGCAGTGCCGTAGCGGGACCCACGGATACGCAGTATTTT
. TRBJ2-5 TRBV7-2 . CASSLVGQSDEQYF TGTGCCAGCAGCCTAGTCGGGCAGTCAGATGAGCAGTACTTC
. TRBJ2-4 TRBV12-5 . CASGLVQGDRAKNIQYF TGTGCTAGTGGTTTGGTACAGGGAGACAGGGCCAAAAACATTCAGTACTTC
TRBD2 TRBJ2-7 TRBV4-2 . CASSQVGAGGPYEQYF TGTGCCAGCAGCCAAGTGGGGGCGGGAGGCCCCTACGAGCAGTACTTC
TRBD2 TRBJ2-5 TRBV20-1 . CSARDPAGGLETQYF TGCAGTGCTAGAGATCCAGCGGGAGGTTTAGAGACCCAGTACTTC
TRBD1 TRBJ2-1 TRBV2 . CARTSTQGALWSYNEQFF TGTGCCAGAACTTCGACTCAGGGGGCTTTATGGTCCTACAATGAGCAGTTCTTC